The entry below describes one T cell receptor beta chain. What it binds is not known. The validation cohort, a group of 130 or so subjects, included the donors and was separate from the roughly 670-subject first cohort. The data derive from a study of cytomegalovirus exposure and HLA in healthy donors. Findings of the study overall: Three chains tied to CMV proved CMV antigen-specific in vitro. Among TCR beta chains, those listed as cytomegalovirus-associated numbered about 150.

Data came from immunoSEQ multiplex PCR; TCRdb stores just in-frame clones and leaves some out. The sample contains approximately 170,000 clones, 91% of which appear only once. The length of the CDR3 is 15 residues. From germline, CDR1 is SGHAT and CDR2 FQNNGV. V gave up 1 base and J gave up 0 bases, with 9 bases separating them. The clonotype originates from a woman aged 18-30 years in good health and CMV-seropositive. The sequenced material came from PBMCs. This chain uses TRBV11-2 with TRBJ1-1, with D possibly TRBD1 on 5 matching bases. The CDR3 loop reads CASSLVARVNTEAFF. CDR3 DNA sequence: TGTGCCAGCAGCTTAGTAGCCAGGGTGAACACTGAAGCTTTCTTT.